This is a list of T cell receptor beta chains from one sample in a study of OX40 agonist ivuxolimab in advanced cancers. The table came from immunoSEQ multiplex PCR; TCRdb's copy has only in-frame clones and leaves some out. The data show tens of thousands of clones, roughly nine tenths seen once. Material: CD4+ or CD8+ T cells sorted from blood, obtained in a trial of the OX40 agonist ivuxolimab. Receptors were obtained from an adult with an advanced solid tumor such as melanoma, head and neck, liver or kidney cancer. The CDR3 runs from the conserved cysteine through the conserved F or W. A D gene is named only where the DNA matches it firmly. Part of the rows lack a size; the others show once, few, many or a class for expanded clones.

CDR3 DNA | CDR3 protein | J gene | clone size | V gene | CDR3 length | D gene
TGTGCCAGCAGTACGGAGGGTTTAGGCCAGCCCCAGCATTTT | CASSTEGLGQPQHF | TRBJ1-5 | - | TRBV27 | 14 | -
TGTGCCAGCAGCTCCAGCAGGGGCGGGGAGCTGTTTTTT | CASSSSRGGELFF | TRBJ2-2 | - | TRBV2 | 13 | -
TGTGCCAGCGGGCCGGGACAGGGGTCCTACGAGCAGTACTTC | CASGPGQGSYEQYF | TRBJ2-7 | - | TRBV6-1 | 14 | TRBD1
TGTGCCAGCAGCCCTCGACAGGGATCCTACGAGCAGTACTTC | CASSPRQGSYEQYF | TRBJ2-7 | - | TRBV7-8 | 14 | TRBD1
TGTGCCAGCAGTTTATGGGGATCCGGGGGGGCATATGGCTACACCTTC | CASSLWGSGGAYGYTF | TRBJ1-2 | - | TRBV28 | 16 | -
TGTGCCAGCAGCCCAAAGACAGGGAGCAATCAGCCCCAGCATTTT | CASSPKTGSNQPQHF | TRBJ1-5 | - | TRBV5-5 | 15 | TRBD1
TGTGCCAGCAGCTCCCCGGGCAGGGGTTCCGGGGAGCTGTTTTTT | CASSSPGRGSGELFF | TRBJ2-2 | - | TRBV5-6 | 15 | -
TGTGCCAGCAGCCCATCGGGACCGAAAACCGTTTCCTACAATGAGCAGTTCTTC | CASSPSGPKTVSYNEQFF | TRBJ2-1 | - | TRBV7-3 | 18 | -
TGTGCCAGTAGTTCTAGCGGAGCCAGGGAAGAGACCCAGTACTTC | CASSSSGAREETQYF | TRBJ2-5 | once | TRBV19 | 15 | TRBD2
TGTGCCAGTAGTATAGTGAACTATGGCTACACCTTC | CASSIVNYGYTF | TRBJ1-2 | - | TRBV19 | 12 | -
TGTGCCAGCAGCTTTTCGGCAGGGGGGGGCGGGGAGCAGTACTTC | CASSFSAGGGGEQYF | TRBJ2-7 | - | TRBV7-2 | 15 | -
TGCGCCAGCAGCCTCGGGAGGGGCGGGAGCCGCACAGATACGCAGTATTTT | CASSLGRGGSRTDTQYF | TRBJ2-3 | - | TRBV5-1 | 17 | TRBD2
TGTGCCAGCTCACCACCGGTAGTCACTGAAGCTTTCTTT | CASSPPVVTEAFF | TRBJ1-1 | - | TRBV18 | 13 | -
TGTGCCAGCAATCCTTCACGGGACACCATCTATGGCTACACCTTC | CASNPSRDTIYGYTF | TRBJ1-2 | - | TRBV7-2 | 15 | -
TGTGCCAGCTCACAAGGGAACACTGAAGCTTTCTTT | CASSQGNTEAFF | TRBJ1-1 | - | TRBV2 | 12 | -
TGCGCCAGCAGCTTGAACAGGGGGACTAATGAAAAACTGTTTTTT | CASSLNRGTNEKLFF | TRBJ1-4 | - | TRBV5-1 | 15 | TRBD1
TGTGCCAGCAGTTTGGCCAGGCTCTCCTACGAGCAGTACTTC | CASSLARLSYEQYF | TRBJ2-7 | - | TRBV28 | 14 | -
TGTGCCAGCAGTGACTCCCGACTAGCCGGGGGAGAGCAGTTCTTC | CASSDSRLAGGEQFF | TRBJ2-1 | once | TRBV6-4 | 15 | TRBD2
TGCGCCAGCAGCTTGGCCCGGGACACCGCAACTAATGAAAAACTGTTTTTT | CASSLARDTATNEKLFF | TRBJ1-4 | - | TRBV5-1 | 17 | -
TGTGCCAGCAGGAAAGGGACAGGGGTCGGCACCGGGGAGCTGTTTTTT | CASRKGTGVGTGELFF | TRBJ2-2 | - | TRBV9 | 16 | TRBD1
TGTGCCAGTAGAACTCCGGGACAGGGGGCATCCGGGGAGCTGTTTTTT | CASRTPGQGASGELFF | TRBJ2-2 | - | TRBV19 | 16 | TRBD1
TGTGCCAGCAGCGCCAGAGGACAGGGTAGTGAAAAACTGTTTTTT | CASSARGQGSEKLFF | TRBJ1-4 | - | TRBV9 | 15 | TRBD1
TGTGCCAGCAGTGAGGCGGGGATTTTATCTTACGAGCAGTACTTC | CASSEAGILSYEQYF | TRBJ2-7 | - | TRBV2 | 15 | -
TGTGCCAGCAGCCCGACTAGCGGTACCTACAATGAGCAGTTCTTC | CASSPTSGTYNEQFF | TRBJ2-1 | - | TRBV14 | 15 | TRBD2
TGCGCCAGCAGCTTAAAGGACCTGAACACTGAAGCTTTCTTT | CASSLKDLNTEAFF | TRBJ1-1 | - | TRBV5-1 | 14 | -
TGTGCCAGCAGCCCAGGGGGTTTCGGCAAAAACATTCAGTACTTC | CASSPGGFGKNIQYF | TRBJ2-4 | once | TRBV11-2 | 15 | TRBD1
TGTGCCAGCCTAGGGACAGGCAATCAGCCCCAGCATTTT | CASLGTGNQPQHF | TRBJ1-5 | - | TRBV6-6 | 13 | TRBD1
TGTGCCAGCGGCCGGGGTCGGGGGCGGCGGGCCTACGAGCAGTACTTC | CASGRGRGRRAYEQYF | TRBJ2-7 | - | TRBV7-2 | 16 | -
TGTGCCAGCAGCTTGGGCGGACAGGGGGCAGTAGATACGCAGTATTTT | CASSLGGQGAVDTQYF | TRBJ2-3 | - | TRBV5-4 | 16 | TRBD1
TGCGCCAGCAGATATAGGCTGAAACAGGGGGTTAACTATGGCTACACCTTC | CASRYRLKQGVNYGYTF | TRBJ1-2 | - | TRBV5-1 | 17 | TRBD1
TGTGCCAGCAGCTTAGTGGGCAGACCGGATTCACCCCTCCACTTT | CASSLVGRPDSPLHF | TRBJ1-6 | - | TRBV7-9 | 15 | -
TGTGCCAGCAGCTTAGGGCAGACAACCACCGGGGAGCTGCTTTTT | CASSLGQTTTGELLF | TRBJ2-2 | once | TRBV7-2 | 15 | -
TGTGCCAGCAGCCAAGTAGGGACGGGGTATAATTCACCCCTCCACTTT | CASSQVGTGYNSPLHF | TRBJ1-6 | - | TRBV4-2 | 16 | -
TGTGCCAGCGCTACAGCAGGACTAGCGTCCTACGAGCAGTACTTC | CASATAGLASYEQYF | TRBJ2-7 | - | TRBV16 | 15 | TRBD2
TGTGCCAGTAGTATGGGACAGGGGACTGGAAACACCATATATTTT | CASSMGQGTGNTIYF | TRBJ1-3 | once | TRBV19 | 15 | TRBD1
TGTGCCAGCAGTTTGACAGGCGAGAGCACTGAAGCTTTCTTT | CASSLTGESTEAFF | TRBJ1-1 | - | TRBV6-4 | 14 | -
TGTGCCAGCAGCCAGGTGGCTAGCGGGGTCGCTAGCACAGATACGCAGTATTTT | CASSQVASGVASTDTQYF | TRBJ2-3 | - | TRBV7-2 | 18 | TRBD2
TGTGCCAGCCAAGAGAGCGGGACGGTGAGCTTC | CASQESGTVSF | TRBJ2-7 | - | TRBV2 | 11 | TRBD2
TGTGCCAGCAGTTGGAAGGGGGGGAACACTGAAGCTTTCTTT | CASSWKGGNTEAFF | TRBJ1-1 | - | TRBV6-6 | 14 | -
TGTGCCAGCTCCAAGGCCCAGCGGGATGGCGAGACCCAGTACTTC | CASSKAQRDGETQYF | TRBJ2-5 | - | TRBV19 | 15 | TRBD2
TGTGCCAGCAGCGTCGACGACAGGGAGCCTGGAAACACCATATATTTT | CASSVDDREPGNTIYF | TRBJ1-3 | - | TRBV7-2 | 16 | TRBD1
TGTGCCACCAGCAGAGTTACCCGGGGACCAAGCAGTTCAGATACGCAGTATTTT | CATSRVTRGPSSSDTQYF | TRBJ2-3 | - | TRBV15 | 18 | -
TGTGCCAGTAGTATAGGTCGTACCGGGGAGCTGTTTTTT | CASSIGRTGELFF | TRBJ2-2 | - | TRBV19 | 13 | -
TGTGCCAGCAGGGACGGGGCCCTCTCCTACGAGCAGTACTTC | CASRDGALSYEQYF | TRBJ2-7 | - | TRBV6-5 | 14 | -
TGTGCCAGCAGCTTAGTATCGGGGACTGAAGCTTTCTTT | CASSLVSGTEAFF | TRBJ1-1 | - | TRBV11-2 | 13 | -
TGCGCCAGCAGCGAAACACAGGGACAGAACACTGAAGCTTTCTTT | CASSETQGQNTEAFF | TRBJ1-1 | - | TRBV4-1 | 15 | -
TGTGCCAGCAGTTGGTCAGGGGGCGGTCTTTTTTTATCTAATGAAAAACTGTTTTTT | CASSWSGGGLFLSNEKLFF | TRBJ1-4 | - | TRBV28 | 19 | TRBD1
TGTGCCAGTAGTGCCACCGGGGGGGCAGCTCAGCCCCAGCATTTT | CASSATGGAAQPQHF | TRBJ1-5 | - | TRBV19 | 15 | -